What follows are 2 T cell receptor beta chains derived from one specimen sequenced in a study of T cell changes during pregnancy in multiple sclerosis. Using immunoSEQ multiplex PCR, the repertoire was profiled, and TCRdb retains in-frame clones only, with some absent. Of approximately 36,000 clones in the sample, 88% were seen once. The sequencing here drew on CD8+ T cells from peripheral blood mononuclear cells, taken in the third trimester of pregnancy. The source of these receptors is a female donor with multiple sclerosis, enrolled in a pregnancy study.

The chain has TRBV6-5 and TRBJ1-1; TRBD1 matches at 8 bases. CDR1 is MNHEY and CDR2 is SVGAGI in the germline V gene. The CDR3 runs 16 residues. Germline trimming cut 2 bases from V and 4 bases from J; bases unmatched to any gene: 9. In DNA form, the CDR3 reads TGTGCCAGCAGTTACCCAGGACAGGGCGGGTTCACTGAAGCTTTCTTT. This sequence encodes CASSYPGQGGFTEAFF.

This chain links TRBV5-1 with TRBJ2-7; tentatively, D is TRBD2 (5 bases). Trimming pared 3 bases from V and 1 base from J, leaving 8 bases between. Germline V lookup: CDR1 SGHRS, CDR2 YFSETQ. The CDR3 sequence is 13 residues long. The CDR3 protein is CASSWTESYEQYF. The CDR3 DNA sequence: TGCGCCAGCAGCTGGACTGAGTCCTACGAGCAGTACTTC.